The 28 T cell receptor beta chains below all came from one sample that was sequenced in a study of T cells in localized non-small cell lung cancer. Here immunoSEQ multiplex PCR was the method, and the copy in TCRdb shows in-frame clones only, minus some. Among under 65,000 clones, approximately 82% were seen once, and the ten largest hold less than 20%. The material was peripheral blood, obtained before any cancer treatment. Receptor source: an older female donor with stage II squamous cell lung carcinoma.

The chain is built from TRBV11-3 and TRBJ2-3, with 8 nucleotides matching TRBD1. From germline, CDR1 is SGHNT and CDR2 YENEEA. The CDR3 is 16 amino acids. J was trimmed by 7 bases and V by 3 bases; bases with no gene match: 12. CDR3 sequence: CASSFGAGGLGNTQYF. DNA of the CDR3: TGTGCCAGCAGCTTTGGGGCAGGGGGCTTGGGAAATACGCAGTATTTT.

The rearrangement joins TRBV9 to TRBJ1-2, with D maybe TRBD1 (6 bases). V lost 4 bases, J lost 6 bases, and 10 bases lay in between. This CDR3 contains 12 residues. Per the germline V gene, CDR1 is SGDLS and CDR2 is YYNGEE. The CDR3 DNA sequence: TGTGCCAGCAGCCTCCGACAGGATGGCTACACCTTC. Its translation is CASSLRQDGYTF.

The V call is TRBV12-5, the J call TRBJ1-5; the D is unclear. The CDR3 is made up of 14 amino acids. V lost 2 bases and J lost 0, with 5 bases in between. Germline values: CDR1 LGHNT, CDR2 FRNRAP. The CDR3 DNA follows: TGTGCTAGTGGTTTGTTGGCTAGCAATCAGCCCCAGCATTTT. Translating gives CASGLLASNQPQHF.

The CDR3 nucleotides read TGTGCCAGCAGCCTGGACAGTCTCTCTGGAAACACCATATATTTT. This encodes CASSLDSLSGNTIYF. The rearrangement links TRBV4-2 to TRBJ1-3; tentatively, D is TRBD1 (6 bases). V was shortened by 4 bases and J by 0 bases, with 10 bases between the two germline ends. The CDR3 runs to 15 residues. Germline loops: CDR1 LGHNA, CDR2 YNFKEQ.

The rearrangement uses TRBV7-2 and TRBJ2-1; D is possibly TRBD2 (5 bases). V lost 4 bases to trimming and J lost 9 bases, with 10 bases between them. There are 12 residues in the CDR3. Per the germline V gene, CDR1 is SGHTA and CDR2 is FQGNSA. CDR3 loop: CASSSPRGEQFF. As DNA, the CDR3 is TGTGCCAGCAGCTCCCCCCGGGGTGAGCAGTTCTTC.

This clone was seen only a few times. Within the sample, other DNA sequences also encode this same CDR3. The V gene is TRBV7-9, the J gene TRBJ1-3; D not resolved. V was cut by 1 base and J by 1 base, with 2 bases left in between. This CDR3 is built from 13 residues. CDR1 is SEHNR, CDR2 FQNEAQ, per germline (reference sequence). DNA for the CDR3: TGTGCCAGCAGCTTAGGTTCTGGAAACACCATATATTTT. Translation gives CASSLGSGNTIYF.

For this clone: Mismatch with germline at one junction end may stem from a read error. The chain carries TRBV7-2 and TRBJ1-1; 7 nucleotides match TRBD1. Germline V CDR1 and CDR2: SGHTA, FQGNSA. This CDR3 contains 15 residues. The CDR3 coding sequence is TGTGCCAGCACCTTACCGACAGGGTTCCCCACTGAAGCTTTCTTT. It yields the protein CASTLPTGFPTEAFF.

The rearrangement links TRBV18 to TRBJ1-6, with TRBD1 matching over 7 bases. Germline V gene lookup returns CDR1 KGHSH and CDR2 LQKENI. V dropped 3 bases and J dropped 10; count of bases not matched to a gene: 6. This CDR3 has 14 amino acids. CDR3 sequence: CASSPRDSLSPLHF. The CDR3, as DNA: TGTGCCAGCTCACCTAGGGACAGCTTATCACCCCTCCACTTT.

The chain couples TRBV4-1 to TRBJ1-6, with D unclear. V dropped 6 bases and J dropped 9 bases, with 15 bases sitting between them. Germline values: CDR1 MGHRA, CDR2 YSYEKL. The CDR3 extends over 14 amino acids. The CDR3 sequence is CASRYPLGGSPLHF. The CDR3 DNA reads as TGCGCCAGCAGGTACCCCCTCGGCGGTTCACCCCTCCACTTT.

This chain links TRBV29-1 with TRBJ2-1; D call uncertain. Trimming shortened V by 4 bases and J by 7 bases, and 11 bases separated the two germline ends. Germline V gene sequence: CDR1 SQVTM, CDR2 ANQGSEA. There are 12 residues in the CDR3. The CDR3 is CSVGQVTNEQFF. CDR3 sequence (DNA): TGCAGCGTTGGGCAAGTTACAAATGAGCAGTTCTTC.

The chain uses TRBV2 and TRBJ2-5; D is possibly TRBD1 (6 bases). CDR3 length: 13 amino acids. The V gene's germline CDR1 is SNHLY and CDR2 FYNNEI. Trimming removed 4 bases at V and 5 bases at J, with 11 bases between. The CDR3 region is CASSGTGQETQYF. The CDR3 coding sequence is TGTGCCAGCAGTGGAACAGGGCAGGAGACCCAGTACTTC.

V and J are TRBV5-1 and TRBJ1-2, with D maybe TRBD1 (5 bases). Germline CDR1 SGHRS, CDR2 YFSETQ. This CDR3 is built from 14 residues. V dropped 4 bases and J dropped 5 bases, with 15 bases sitting between them. DNA of the CDR3: TGCGCCAGCAGCGCACCGCAGGGTGGATATGGCTACACCTTC. Its translation is CASSAPQGGYGYTF. Combining the CDR3 with reference TRBV5-1 and TRBJ1-2 gives the whole variable domain KAGVTQTPRYLIKTRGQQVTLSCSPISGHRSVSWYQQTPGQGLQFLFEYFSETQRNKGNFPGRFSGRQFSNSRSEMNVSTLELGDSALYLCASSAPQGGYGYTFGSGTRLTVV.

The DNA for the CDR3 is TGCAGCGTTGATTTAGGGGCTACAGATACGCAGTATTTT. It specifies CSVDLGATDTQYF. The chain has TRBV29-1 and TRBJ2-3, with D perhaps matching TRBD1 (5 bases). V shed 3 bases and J shed 3 bases, with 10 bases lying between them. Germline V lookup: CDR1 SQVTM, CDR2 ANQGSEA. CDR3 length: 13 residues.

The chain couples TRBV19 to TRBJ2-3; 8 bases align to TRBD1. CDR3 length equals 13 residues. Losses at the gene ends were 10 bases for V and 4 bases for J; bases not matched to a gene: 7. CDR1 is LNHDA, CDR2 SQIVND, per germline (reference sequence). The CDR3 sequence: CATGAGGADTQYF. In DNA form, the CDR3 reads TGTGCCACCGGGGCAGGGGGCGCAGATACGCAGTATTTT. Looking up the rest from reference TRBV19 and TRBJ2-3 gives the full variable domain: DGGITQSPKYLFRKEGQNVTLSCEQNLNHDAMYWYRQDPGQGLRLIYYSQIVNDFQKGDIAEGYSVSREKKESFPLTVTSAQKNPTAFYLCATGAGGADTQYFGPGTRLTVL.

The chain carries TRBV6-5 and TRBJ1-1; D unclear. V was clipped by 4 bases and J by 2 bases, with 2 bases between them. The CDR3 has 11 amino acids. Germline V gene sequence: CDR1 MNHEY, CDR2 SVGAGI. The CDR3 loop reads CASSSNTEAFF. CDR3 in DNA: TGTGCCAGCAGTTCCAACACTGAAGCTTTCTTT.

The chain is built from TRBV9 and TRBJ1-3; D gene uncertain. Looked up from germline, CDR1 is SGDLS and CDR2 is YYNGEE. The CDR3 totals 12 residues. Trimming cost V 5 bases and J 5 bases, with 8 bases left between them. CDR3 bases: TGTGCCAGCAGGGGATTCCGAAACACCATATATTTT. Protein sequence: CASRGFRNTIYF.

The rearrangement uses TRBV19 and TRBJ2-2, with D possibly TRBD1 on 8 matching bases. Between the trimmed V and J ends, which lost 6 bases and 7 bases, there was a span of 15 bases. The CDR3 has 14 amino acids. Germline V gene sequence: CDR1 LNHDA, CDR2 SQIVND (reference sequence). DNA for the CDR3: TGTGCCAGTAGCCGGACAGGGAGGGTCGGGGAGCTGTTTTTT. Protein: CASSRTGRVGELFF.

The gene calls are TRBV19 and TRBJ1-2; the match to TRBD1 covers 8 bases. V was pared by 7 bases and J by 7 bases, with 17 bases of the junction left unmatched. Germline loops: CDR1 LNHDA, CDR2 SQIVND (reference sequence). The CDR3 spans 16 residues. CDR3 loop: CASTPRTGSLSSGYTF. In DNA form, the CDR3 reads TGTGCCAGTACCCCCCGGACAGGGTCTCTTTCAAGTGGCTACACCTTC.

This rearrangement joins TRBV5-1 to TRBJ2-7, with D uncertain. V was clipped by 0 bases and J by 0 bases, with 7 bases between them. The CDR3 sequence is 14 residues long. CDR1 and CDR2 from the germline V gene are SGHRS and YFSETQ. CDR3 loop: CASSLGPTSYEQYF. Written as DNA, the CDR3 is TGCGCCAGCAGCTTGGGCCCTACCTCCTACGAGCAGTACTTC.

The rearrangement links TRBV7-2 to TRBJ1-1, with a weak D call TRBD1 (5 bases). V lost 4 bases to trimming and J lost 4 bases, with 22 bases between them. This CDR3 is built from 17 residues. Looked up from germline, CDR1 is SGHTA and CDR2 is FQGNSA. The CDR3: CASSSPLGGDSSTEAFF. Here the CDR3 DNA reads TGTGCCAGCAGCTCACCACTTGGGGGGGATAGCAGCACTGAAGCTTTCTTT.

Here the CDR3 reads CASSDHTLNSPLHF. The CDR3 DNA sequence: TGTGCCAGCAGTGATCACACCCTCAATTCACCCCTCCACTTT. The chain links TRBV6-1 to TRBJ1-6; D unresolved. There are 14 residues in the CDR3. In germline, CDR1 is MNHNS, CDR2 SASEGT. The germline V and J ends were trimmed by 3 bases and 7 bases, with 10 bases remaining between them.

The chain joins TRBV7-9 to TRBJ1-3, with 7 bases that match TRBD1. The CDR3 contains 15 residues. Germline V CDR1 and CDR2: SEHNR, FQNEAQ (reference sequence). The V gene end was trimmed by 5 bases and the J gene end by 2 bases; junction bases not matched to a gene: 6. CDR3 protein: CASSPRQGTGNTIYF. The CDR3 DNA follows: TGTGCCAGCAGCCCCCGACAGGGAACTGGAAACACCATATATTTT.

The chain carries TRBV2 and TRBJ2-3, with D perhaps TRBD1 or TRBD2 (5 bases each). Germline CDR1 and CDR2: SNHLY and FYNNEI. V was shortened by 4 bases and J by 5 bases, with 10 bases between the two germline ends. The length of the CDR3 is 13 residues. The CDR3 region is CASSGPRGDTQYF. The CDR3 region has the DNA TGTGCCAGCAGTGGCCCGAGGGGAGATACGCAGTATTTT.

The chain joins TRBV14 to TRBJ2-1, with 7 bases aligning to TRBD1. CDR1 is SGHDN and CDR2 is FVKESK in the germline V gene. This CDR3 is 15 amino acids long. The V and J ends lost 1 base and 2 bases, in that order; junction bases with no gene match: 2. Here the CDR3 DNA reads TGTGCCAGCAGCCAAGTACAGGGGACCTACAATGAGCAGTTCTTC. Translated: CASSQVQGTYNEQFF.

The rearrangement joins TRBV7-8 to TRBJ1-2; weak D call: TRBD1 (5 bases). Trimming took 2 bases from V and 4 from J, leaving 20 bases between them. From germline, CDR1 is SGHVS and CDR2 FQNEAQ. The CDR3 runs to 17 residues. CDR3 nucleotides: TGTGCCAGCAGCTTAAAAAATCGGGGCGCGACGTCCTATGGCTACACCTTC. Translated: CASSLKNRGATSYGYTF.

The chain carries TRBV19 and TRBJ1-2; D uncertain. With 3 bases removed from V and 7 bases from J, the gap between germline ends came to 9 bases. This CDR3 region has 12 residues. Germline-derived CDR1 and CDR2 are LNHDA and SQIVND (reference sequence). The CDR3 is CASSMERGGYTF. The CDR3 DNA reads as TGTGCCAGTAGTATGGAACGGGGTGGCTACACCTTC. Together with reference TRBV19 and TRBJ1-2, the CDR3 gives the full variable domain: DGGITQSPKYLFRKEGQNVTLSCEQNLNHDAMYWYRQDPGQGLRLIYYSQIVNDFQKGDIAEGYSVSREKKESFPLTVTSAQKNPTAFYLCASSMERGGYTFGSGTRLTVV.

The genes are TRBV2 and TRBJ1-1; D remains ambiguous. V gave up 10 bases and J gave up 4 bases, with 13 bases separating them. This CDR3 comprises 12 residues. Germline V gene data show CDR1 as SNHLY and CDR2 as FYNNEI. The CDR3 nucleotides are TGTGCCATTTCCGGTACGGTCACTGAAGCTTTCTTT. This codes for CAISGTVTEAFF.

The rearrangement links TRBV5-8 to TRBJ1-1; 7 nucleotides agree with TRBD1. The germline gives CDR1 SGHTS, CDR2 YDEGEE. The J segment lost 7 bases and the V segment lost 5 bases, leaving 8 bases of the junction unmatched. The CDR3 sequence is 13 residues long. Here the CDR3 DNA reads TGTGCCAGCAGTTATGACAGGGACCGTGAAGCTTTCTTT. Protein product: CASSYDRDREAFF.